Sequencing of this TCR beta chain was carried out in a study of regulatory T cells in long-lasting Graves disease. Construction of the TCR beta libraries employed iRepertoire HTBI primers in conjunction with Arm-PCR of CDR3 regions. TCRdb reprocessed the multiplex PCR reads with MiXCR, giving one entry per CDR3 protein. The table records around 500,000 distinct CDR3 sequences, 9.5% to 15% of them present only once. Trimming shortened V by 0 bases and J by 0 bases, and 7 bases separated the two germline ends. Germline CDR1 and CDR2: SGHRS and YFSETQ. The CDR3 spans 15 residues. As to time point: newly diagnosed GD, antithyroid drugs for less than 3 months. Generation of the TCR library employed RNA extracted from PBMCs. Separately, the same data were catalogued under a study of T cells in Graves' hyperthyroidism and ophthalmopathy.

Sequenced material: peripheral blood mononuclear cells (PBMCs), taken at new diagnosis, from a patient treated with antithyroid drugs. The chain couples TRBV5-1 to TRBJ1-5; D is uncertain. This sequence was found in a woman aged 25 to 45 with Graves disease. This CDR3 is CASSLAGFSNQPQHF. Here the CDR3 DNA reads TGCGCCAGCAGCTTGGCGGGGTTTAGCAATCAGCCCCAGCATTTT. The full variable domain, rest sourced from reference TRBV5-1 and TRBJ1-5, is KAGVTQTPRYLIKTRGQQVTLSCSPISGHRSVSWYQQTPGQGLQFLFEYFSETQRNKGNFPGRFSGRQFSNSRSEMNVSTLELGDSALYLCASSLAGFSNQPQHFGDGTRLSIL.